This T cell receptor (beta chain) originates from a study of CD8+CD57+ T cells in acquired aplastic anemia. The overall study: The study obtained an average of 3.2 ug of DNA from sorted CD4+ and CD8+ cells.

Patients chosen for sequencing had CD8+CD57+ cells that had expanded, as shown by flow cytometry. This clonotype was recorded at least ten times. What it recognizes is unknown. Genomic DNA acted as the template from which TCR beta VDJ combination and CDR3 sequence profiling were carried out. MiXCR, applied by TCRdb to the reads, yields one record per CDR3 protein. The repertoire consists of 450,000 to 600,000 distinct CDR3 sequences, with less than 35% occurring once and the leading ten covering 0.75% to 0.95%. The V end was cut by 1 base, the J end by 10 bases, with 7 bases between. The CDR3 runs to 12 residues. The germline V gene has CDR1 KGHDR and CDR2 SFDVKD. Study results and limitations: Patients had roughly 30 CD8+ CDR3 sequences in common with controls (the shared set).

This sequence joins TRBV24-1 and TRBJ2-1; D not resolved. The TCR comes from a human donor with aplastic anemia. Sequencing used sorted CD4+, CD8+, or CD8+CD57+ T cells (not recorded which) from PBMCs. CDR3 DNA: TGTGCCACCAGTGATTTCTTTAACGAGCAGTTCTTC. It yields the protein CATSDFFNEQFF.